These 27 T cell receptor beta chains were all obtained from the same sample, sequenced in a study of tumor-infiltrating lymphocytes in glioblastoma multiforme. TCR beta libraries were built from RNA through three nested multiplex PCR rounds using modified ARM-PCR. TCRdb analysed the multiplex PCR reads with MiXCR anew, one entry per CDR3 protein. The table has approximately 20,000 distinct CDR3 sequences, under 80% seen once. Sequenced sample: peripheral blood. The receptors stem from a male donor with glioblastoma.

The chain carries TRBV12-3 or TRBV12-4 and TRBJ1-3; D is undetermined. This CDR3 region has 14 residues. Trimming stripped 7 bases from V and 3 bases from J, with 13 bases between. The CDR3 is CASNLSAIGNTIYF. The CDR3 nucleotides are TGTGCCAGCAACTTATCGGCCATTGGAAACACCATATATTTT.

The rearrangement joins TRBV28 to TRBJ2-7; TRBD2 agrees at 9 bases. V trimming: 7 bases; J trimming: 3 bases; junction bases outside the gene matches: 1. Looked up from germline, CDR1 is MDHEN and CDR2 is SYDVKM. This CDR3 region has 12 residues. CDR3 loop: CASISGSYEQYF. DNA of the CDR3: TGTGCCAGCATTAGCGGGAGCTACGAGCAGTACTTC.

For the CDR3, the DNA is TGTGCCAGCAGTTTATTGAGGGCCGACGAGCAGTACTTC. Translation: CASSLLRADEQYF. This chain uses TRBV28 with TRBJ2-7; D may be TRBD2 (5 bases). The CDR3 covers 13 residues. V gave up 1 base and J gave up 5 bases, with 9 bases separating them. Germline CDR1 and CDR2: MDHEN and SYDVKM. The entire variable domain, with the rest obtained from reference TRBV28 and TRBJ2-7, is as follows: DVKVTQSSRYLVKRTGEKVFLECVQDMDHENMFWYRQDPGLGLRLIYFSYDVKMKEKGDIPEGYSVSREKKERFSLILESASTNQTSMYLCASSLLRADEQYFGPGTRLTVT.

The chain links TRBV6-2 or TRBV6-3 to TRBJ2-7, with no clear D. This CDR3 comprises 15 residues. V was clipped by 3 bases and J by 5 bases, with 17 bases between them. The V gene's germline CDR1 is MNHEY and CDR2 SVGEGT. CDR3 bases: TGTGCCAGCAGTTATTCCAGCCGGAGTATCAACGAGCAGTACTTC. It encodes CASSYSSRSINEQYF.

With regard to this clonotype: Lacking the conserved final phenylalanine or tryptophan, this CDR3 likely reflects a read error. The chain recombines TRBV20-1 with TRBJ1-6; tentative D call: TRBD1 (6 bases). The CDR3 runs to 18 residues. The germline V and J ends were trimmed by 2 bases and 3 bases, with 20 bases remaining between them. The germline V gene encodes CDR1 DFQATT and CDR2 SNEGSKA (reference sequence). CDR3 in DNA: TGCAGTGCTAGACTATCAGGGGTCGGGGGAGGCTATAATTCACCCCTCCACTAT. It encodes CSARLSGVGGGYNSPLHY.

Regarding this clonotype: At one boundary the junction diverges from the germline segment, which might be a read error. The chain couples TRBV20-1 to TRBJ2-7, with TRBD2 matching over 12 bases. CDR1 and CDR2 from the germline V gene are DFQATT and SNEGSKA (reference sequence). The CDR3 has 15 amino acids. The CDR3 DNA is TGCAGTGCTCGGACTAGCGGGGAAGCCACCTACAAGCAGTACTTC. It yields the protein CSARTSGEATYKQYF.

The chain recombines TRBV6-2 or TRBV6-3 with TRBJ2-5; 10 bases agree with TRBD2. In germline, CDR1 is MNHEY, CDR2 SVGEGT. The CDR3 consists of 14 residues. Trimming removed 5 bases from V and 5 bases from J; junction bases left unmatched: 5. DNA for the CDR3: TGTGCCAGCAGTAGGCTAGCGGGAGTGGAGACCCAGTACTTC. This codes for CASSRLAGVETQYF.

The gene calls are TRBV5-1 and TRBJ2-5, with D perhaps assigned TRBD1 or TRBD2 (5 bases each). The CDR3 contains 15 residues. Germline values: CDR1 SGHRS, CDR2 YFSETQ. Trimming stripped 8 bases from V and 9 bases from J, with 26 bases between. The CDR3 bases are TGCGCCAGTAGAATACAGGAAGGGAGCAAGAGACCCCAGTACTTC. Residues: CASRIQEGSKRPQYF.

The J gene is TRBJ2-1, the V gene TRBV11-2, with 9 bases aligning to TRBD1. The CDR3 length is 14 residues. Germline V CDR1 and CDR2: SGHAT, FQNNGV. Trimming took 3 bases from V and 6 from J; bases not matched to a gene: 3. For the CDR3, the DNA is TGTGCCAGCAGCTTTTTGACAGGGGGCAATGAGCAGTTCTTC. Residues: CASSFLTGGNEQFF.

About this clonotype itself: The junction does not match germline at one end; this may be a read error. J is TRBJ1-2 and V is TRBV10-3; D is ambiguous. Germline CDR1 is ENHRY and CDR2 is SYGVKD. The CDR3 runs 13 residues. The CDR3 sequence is CAISAAAGNGCTF. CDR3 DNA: TGTGCCATCAGTGCCGCAGCTGGAAATGGCTGCACCTTC.

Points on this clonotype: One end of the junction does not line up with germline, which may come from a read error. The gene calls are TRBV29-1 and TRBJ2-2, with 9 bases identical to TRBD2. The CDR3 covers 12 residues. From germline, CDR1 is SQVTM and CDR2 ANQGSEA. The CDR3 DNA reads TGCAGGGCCGAGCGGGGGGCCGGGGAGCTATTTTTT. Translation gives CRAERGAGELFF.

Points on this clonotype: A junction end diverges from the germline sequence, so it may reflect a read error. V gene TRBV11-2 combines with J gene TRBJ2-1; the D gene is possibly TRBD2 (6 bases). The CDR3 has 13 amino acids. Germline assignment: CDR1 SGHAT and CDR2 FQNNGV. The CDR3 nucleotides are TGTGCCGGCAGCTCCCGACTAGGCAATGAGAAGTTCTTC. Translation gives CAGSSRLGNEKFF.

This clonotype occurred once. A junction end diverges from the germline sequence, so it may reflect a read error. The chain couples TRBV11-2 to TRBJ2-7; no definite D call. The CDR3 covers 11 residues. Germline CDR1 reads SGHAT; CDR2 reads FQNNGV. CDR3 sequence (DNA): TGTGCTAGCAGCTTAGGTCCCGAGCAGTACTTC. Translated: CASSLGPEQYF.

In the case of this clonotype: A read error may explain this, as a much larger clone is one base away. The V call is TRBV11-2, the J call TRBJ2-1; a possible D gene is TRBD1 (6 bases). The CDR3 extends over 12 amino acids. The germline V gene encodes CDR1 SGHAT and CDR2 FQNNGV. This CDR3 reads CGSLDRGNEQFF. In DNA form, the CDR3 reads TGTGGCAGCTTAGATAGGGGGAATGAGCAGTTCTTC.

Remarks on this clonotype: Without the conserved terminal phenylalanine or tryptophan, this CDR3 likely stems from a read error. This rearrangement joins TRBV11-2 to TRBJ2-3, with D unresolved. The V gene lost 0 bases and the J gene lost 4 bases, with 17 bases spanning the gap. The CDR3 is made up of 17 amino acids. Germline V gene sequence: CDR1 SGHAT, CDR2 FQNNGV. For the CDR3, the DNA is TGTGCCAGCAGCTTAGATCCTACAAACAATAGCTCAGATACGCAGTATTTG. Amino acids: CASSLDPTNNSSDTQYL.

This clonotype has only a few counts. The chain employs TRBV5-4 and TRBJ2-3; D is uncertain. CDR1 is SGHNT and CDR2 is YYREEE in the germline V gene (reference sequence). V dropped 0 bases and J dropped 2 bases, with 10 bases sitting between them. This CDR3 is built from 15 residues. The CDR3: CASSLESRTTDTQYF. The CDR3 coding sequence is TGTGCCAGCAGCTTGGAGAGTAGAACCACAGATACGCAGTATTTT. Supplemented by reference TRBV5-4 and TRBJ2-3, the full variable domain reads ETGVTQSPTHLIKTRGQQVTLRCSSQSGHNTVSWYQQALGQGPQFIFQYYREEENGRGNFPPRFSGLQFPNYSSELNVNALELDDSALYLCASSLESRTTDTQYFGPGTRLTVL.

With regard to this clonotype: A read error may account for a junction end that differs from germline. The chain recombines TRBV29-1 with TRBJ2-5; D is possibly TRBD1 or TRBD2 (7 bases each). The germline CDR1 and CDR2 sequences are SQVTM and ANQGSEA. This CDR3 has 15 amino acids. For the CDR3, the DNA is TGCAGCGTTGAGGGGGACAGAGGGAGGGCAGAGATCCAGTACTTC. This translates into CSVEGDRGRAEIQYF. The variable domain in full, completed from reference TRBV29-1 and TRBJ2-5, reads SAVISQKPSRDICQRGTSLTIQCQVDSQVTMMFWYRQQPGQSLTLIATANQGSEATYESGFVIDKFPISRPNLTFSTLTVSNMSPEDSSIYLCSVEGDRGRAEIQYFGPGTRLLVL.

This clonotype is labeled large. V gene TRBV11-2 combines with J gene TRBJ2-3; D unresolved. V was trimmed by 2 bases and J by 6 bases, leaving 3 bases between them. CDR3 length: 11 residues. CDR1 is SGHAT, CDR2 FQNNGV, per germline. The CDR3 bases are TGTGCCAGCAGCTTATGGGATACGCAGTATTTT. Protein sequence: CASSLWDTQYF.

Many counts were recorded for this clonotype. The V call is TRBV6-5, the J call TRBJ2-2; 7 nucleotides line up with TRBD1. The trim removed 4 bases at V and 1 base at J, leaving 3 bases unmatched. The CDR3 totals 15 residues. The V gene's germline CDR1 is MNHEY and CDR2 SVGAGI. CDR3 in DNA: TGTGCCAGCAGTTCCGGGACAGAGAACACCGGGGAGCTGTTTTTT. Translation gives CASSSGTENTGELFF.

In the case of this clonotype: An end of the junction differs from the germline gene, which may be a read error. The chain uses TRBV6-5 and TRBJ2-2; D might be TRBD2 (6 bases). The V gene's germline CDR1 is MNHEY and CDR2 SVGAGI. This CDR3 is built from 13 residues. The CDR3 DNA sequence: TGTGCCAGCACGTTCGGGGGAGCCGGGGAGCTTTTTTTT. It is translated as CASTFGGAGELFF.

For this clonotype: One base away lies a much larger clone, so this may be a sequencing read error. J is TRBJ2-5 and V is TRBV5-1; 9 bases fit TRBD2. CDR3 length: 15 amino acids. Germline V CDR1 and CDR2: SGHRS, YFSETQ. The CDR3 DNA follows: TGCTCCAGCAGCTTGCGGGAGGGCCCGGAAGAGACCCAGTACTTC. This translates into CSSSLREGPEETQYF. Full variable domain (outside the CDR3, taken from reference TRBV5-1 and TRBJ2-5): KAGVTQTPRYLIKTRGQQVTLSCSPISGHRSVSWYQQTPGQGLQFLFEYFSETQRNKGNFPGRFSGRQFSNSRSEMNVSTLELGDSALYLCSSSLREGPEETQYFGPGTRLLVL.

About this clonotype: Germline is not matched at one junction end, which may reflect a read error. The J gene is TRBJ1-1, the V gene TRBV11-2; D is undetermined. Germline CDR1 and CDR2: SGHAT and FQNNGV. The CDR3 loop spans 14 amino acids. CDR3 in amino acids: CAISFRAGNTEAFF. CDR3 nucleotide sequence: TGTGCCATCAGCTTTCGGGCGGGGAACACTGAAGCTTTCTTT.

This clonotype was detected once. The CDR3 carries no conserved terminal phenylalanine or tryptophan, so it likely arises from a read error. CDR3 in amino acids: CASSAQPEHGGITEAFS. For the CDR3, the DNA is TGTGCCAGCAGCGCACAGCCGGAACATGGCGGGATAACTGAAGCTTTCTCT. The V and J genes are TRBV11-2 and TRBJ1-1; unclear D gene. V was clipped by 5 bases and J by 5 bases, with 24 bases between them. The CDR3 spans 17 residues. Germline V gene sequence: CDR1 SGHAT, CDR2 FQNNGV.

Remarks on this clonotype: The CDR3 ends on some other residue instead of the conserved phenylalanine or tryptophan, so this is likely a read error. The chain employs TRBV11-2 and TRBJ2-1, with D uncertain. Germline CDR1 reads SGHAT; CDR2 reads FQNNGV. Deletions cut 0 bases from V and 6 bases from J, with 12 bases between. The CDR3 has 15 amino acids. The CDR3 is CASSLDTAWGNEQFI. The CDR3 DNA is TGTGCCAGCAGCTTAGATACCGCGTGGGGCAATGAGCAGTTCATC.

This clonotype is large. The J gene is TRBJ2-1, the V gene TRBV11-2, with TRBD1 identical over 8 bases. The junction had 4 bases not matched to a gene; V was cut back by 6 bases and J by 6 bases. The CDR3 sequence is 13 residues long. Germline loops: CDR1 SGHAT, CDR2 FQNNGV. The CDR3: CASSFTGGNEQFF. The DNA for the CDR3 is TGTGCCAGCAGTTTCACAGGGGGCAATGAGCAGTTCTTC.

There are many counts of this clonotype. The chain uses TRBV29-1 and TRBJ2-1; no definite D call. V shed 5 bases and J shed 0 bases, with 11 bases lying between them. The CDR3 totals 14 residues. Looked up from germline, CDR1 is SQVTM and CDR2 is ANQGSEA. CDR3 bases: TGCAGCGTTCGTGGCAGGAGCTCCTACAATGAGCAGTTCTTC. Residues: CSVRGRSSYNEQFF.

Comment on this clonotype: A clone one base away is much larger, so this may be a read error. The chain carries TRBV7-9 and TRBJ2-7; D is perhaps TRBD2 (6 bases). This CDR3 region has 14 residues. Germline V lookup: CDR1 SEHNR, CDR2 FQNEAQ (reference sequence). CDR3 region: CASSFAGTSYEQCF. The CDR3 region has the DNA TGTGCCAGCAGCTTCGCGGGGACGTCCTACGAGCAGTGCTTC.